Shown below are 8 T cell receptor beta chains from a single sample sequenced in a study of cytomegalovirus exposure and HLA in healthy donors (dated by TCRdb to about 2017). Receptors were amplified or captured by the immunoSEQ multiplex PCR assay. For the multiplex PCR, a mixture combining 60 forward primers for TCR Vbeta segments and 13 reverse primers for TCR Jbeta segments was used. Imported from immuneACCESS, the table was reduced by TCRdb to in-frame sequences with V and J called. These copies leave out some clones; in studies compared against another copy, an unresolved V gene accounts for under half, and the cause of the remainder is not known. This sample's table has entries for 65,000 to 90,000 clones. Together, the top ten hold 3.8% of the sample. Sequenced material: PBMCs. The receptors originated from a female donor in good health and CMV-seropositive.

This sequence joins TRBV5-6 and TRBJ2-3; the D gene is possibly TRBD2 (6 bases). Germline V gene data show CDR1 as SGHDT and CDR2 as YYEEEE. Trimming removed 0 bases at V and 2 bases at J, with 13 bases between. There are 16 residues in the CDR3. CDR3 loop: CASSLAGGVFTDTQYF. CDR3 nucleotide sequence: TGTGCCAGCAGCTTGGCCGGCGGGGTTTTCACAGATACGCAGTATTTT. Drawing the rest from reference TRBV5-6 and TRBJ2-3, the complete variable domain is DAGVTQSPTHLIKTRGQQVTLRCSPKSGHDTVSWYQQALGQGPQFIFQYYEEEERQRGNFPDRFSGHQFPNYSSELNVNALLLGDSALYLCASSLAGGVFTDTQYFGPGTRLTVL.

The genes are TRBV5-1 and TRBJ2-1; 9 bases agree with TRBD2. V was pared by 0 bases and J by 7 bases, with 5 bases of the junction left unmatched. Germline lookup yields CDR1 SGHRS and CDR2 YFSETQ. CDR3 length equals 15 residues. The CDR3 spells CASSLEQRGVNEQFF. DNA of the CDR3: TGCGCCAGCAGCTTGGAGCAGCGGGGGGTAAATGAGCAGTTCTTC.

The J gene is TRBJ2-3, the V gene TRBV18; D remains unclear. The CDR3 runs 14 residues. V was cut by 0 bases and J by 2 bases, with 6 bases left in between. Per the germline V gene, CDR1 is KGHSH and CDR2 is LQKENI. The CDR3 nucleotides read TGTGCCAGCTCACCACCGACTCTCACAGATACGCAGTATTTT. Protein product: CASSPPTLTDTQYF.

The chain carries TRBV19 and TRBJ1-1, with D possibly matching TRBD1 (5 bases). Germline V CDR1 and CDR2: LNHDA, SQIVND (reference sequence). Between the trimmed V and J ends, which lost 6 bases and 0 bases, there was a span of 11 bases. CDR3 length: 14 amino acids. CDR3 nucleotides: TGTGCCAGTAGAAGGTCAGGGATGAACACTGAAGCTTTCTTT. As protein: CASRRSGMNTEAFF.

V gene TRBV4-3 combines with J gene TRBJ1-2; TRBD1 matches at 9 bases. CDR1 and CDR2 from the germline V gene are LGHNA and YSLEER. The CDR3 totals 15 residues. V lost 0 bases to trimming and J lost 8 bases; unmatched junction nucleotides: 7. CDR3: CASSQDAGDRDGYTF. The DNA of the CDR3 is TGCGCCAGCAGCCAAGATGCGGGGGACAGGGACGGCTACACCTTC.

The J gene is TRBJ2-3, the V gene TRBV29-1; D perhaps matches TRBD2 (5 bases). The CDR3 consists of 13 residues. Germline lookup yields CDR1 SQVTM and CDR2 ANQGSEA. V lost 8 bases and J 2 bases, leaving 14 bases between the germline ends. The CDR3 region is CSTSTRLTDTQYF. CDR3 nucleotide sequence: TGCAGCACATCTACTAGACTCACAGATACGCAGTATTTT.

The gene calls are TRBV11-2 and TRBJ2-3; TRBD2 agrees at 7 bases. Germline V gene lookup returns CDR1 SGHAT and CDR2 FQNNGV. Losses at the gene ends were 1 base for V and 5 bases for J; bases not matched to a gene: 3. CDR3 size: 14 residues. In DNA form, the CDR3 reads TGTGCCAGCAGCTTAGCGGGAGGAGGAGATACGCAGTATTTT. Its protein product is CASSLAGGGDTQYF. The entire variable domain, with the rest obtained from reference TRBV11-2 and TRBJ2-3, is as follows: EAGVAQSPRYKIIEKRQSVAFWCNPISGHATLYWYQQILGQGPKLLIQFQNNGVVDDSQLPKDRFSAERLKGVDSTLKIQPAKLEDSAVYLCASSLAGGGDTQYFGPGTRLTVL.

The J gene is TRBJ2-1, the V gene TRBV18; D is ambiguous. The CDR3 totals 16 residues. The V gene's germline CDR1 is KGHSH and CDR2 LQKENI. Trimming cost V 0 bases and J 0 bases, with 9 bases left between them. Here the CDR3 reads CASSPPGSFSYNEQFF. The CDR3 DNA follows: TGTGCCAGCTCACCACCGGGCAGCTTCTCCTACAATGAGCAGTTCTTC.